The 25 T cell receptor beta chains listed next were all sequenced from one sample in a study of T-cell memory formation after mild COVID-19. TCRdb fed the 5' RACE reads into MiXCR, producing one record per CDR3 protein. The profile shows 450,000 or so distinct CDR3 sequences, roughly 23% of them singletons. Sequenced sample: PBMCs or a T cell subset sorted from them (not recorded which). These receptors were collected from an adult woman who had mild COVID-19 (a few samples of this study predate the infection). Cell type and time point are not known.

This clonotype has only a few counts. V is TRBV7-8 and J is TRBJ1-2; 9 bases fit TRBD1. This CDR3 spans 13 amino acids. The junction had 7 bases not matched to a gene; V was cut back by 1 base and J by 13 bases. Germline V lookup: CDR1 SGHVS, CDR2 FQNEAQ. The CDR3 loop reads CASSLEGQGRVTF. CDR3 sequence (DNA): TGTGCCAGCAGCTTAGAGGGACAGGGAAGAGTCACCTTC.

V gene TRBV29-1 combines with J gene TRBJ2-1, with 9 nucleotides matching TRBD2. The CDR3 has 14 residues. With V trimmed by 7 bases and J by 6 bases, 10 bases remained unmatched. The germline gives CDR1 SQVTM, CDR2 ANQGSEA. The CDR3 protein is CSAMGAGGSNEQFF. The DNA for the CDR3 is TGCAGCGCGATGGGAGCGGGAGGCTCCAATGAGCAGTTCTTC.

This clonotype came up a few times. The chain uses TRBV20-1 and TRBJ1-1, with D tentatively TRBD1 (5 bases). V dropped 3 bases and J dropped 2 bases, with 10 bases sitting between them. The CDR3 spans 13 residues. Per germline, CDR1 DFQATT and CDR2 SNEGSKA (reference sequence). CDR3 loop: CSARRDANTEAFF. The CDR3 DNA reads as TGCAGTGCTAGGAGGGACGCCAACACTGAAGCTTTCTTT.

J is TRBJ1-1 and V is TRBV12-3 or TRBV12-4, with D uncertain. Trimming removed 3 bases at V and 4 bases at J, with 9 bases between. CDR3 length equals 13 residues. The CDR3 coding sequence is TGTGCCAGCAGTTTTAGTGAGGGCACTGAAGCTTTCTTT. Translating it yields CASSFSEGTEAFF.

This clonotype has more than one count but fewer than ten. CDR3 bases: TGTGCCAGCAGCTTAGCACAGAACTATGGCTACACCTTC. Residues: CASSLAQNYGYTF. The chain has TRBV7-9 and TRBJ1-2; D remains unclear. The CDR3 contains 13 residues. V was trimmed by 0 bases and J by 2 bases, leaving 4 bases between them. From germline, CDR1 is SEHNR and CDR2 FQNEAQ (reference sequence).

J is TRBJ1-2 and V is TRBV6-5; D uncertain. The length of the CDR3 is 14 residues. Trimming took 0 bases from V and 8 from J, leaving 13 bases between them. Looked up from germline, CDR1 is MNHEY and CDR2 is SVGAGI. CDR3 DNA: TGTGCCAGCAGTTACTCGGGCGGCTTGGGGGGCTACACCTTC. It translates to CASSYSGGLGGYTF.

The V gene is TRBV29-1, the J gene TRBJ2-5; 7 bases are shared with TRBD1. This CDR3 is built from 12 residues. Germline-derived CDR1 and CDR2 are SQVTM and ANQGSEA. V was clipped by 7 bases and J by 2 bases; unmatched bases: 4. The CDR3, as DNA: TGCAGCGCTGGGACAGCTCAAGAGACCCAGTACTTC. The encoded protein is CSAGTAQETQYF.

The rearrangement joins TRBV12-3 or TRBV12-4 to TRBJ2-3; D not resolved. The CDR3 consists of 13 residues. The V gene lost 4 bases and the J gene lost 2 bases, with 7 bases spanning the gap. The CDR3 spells CASSSDFTDTQYF. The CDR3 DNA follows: TGTGCCAGCAGTTCCGACTTCACAGATACGCAGTATTTT.

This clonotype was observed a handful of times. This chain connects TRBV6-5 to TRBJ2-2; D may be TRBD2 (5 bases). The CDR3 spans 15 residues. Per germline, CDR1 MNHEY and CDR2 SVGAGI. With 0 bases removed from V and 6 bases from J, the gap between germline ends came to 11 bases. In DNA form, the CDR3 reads TGTGCCAGCAGTTACTCACGTCGGCGGGCCGGGGAGCTGTTTTTT. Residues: CASSYSRRRAGELFF.

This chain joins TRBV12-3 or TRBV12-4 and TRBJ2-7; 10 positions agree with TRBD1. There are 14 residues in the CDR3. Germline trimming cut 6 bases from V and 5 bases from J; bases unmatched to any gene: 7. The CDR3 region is CASRPPGQGHEQYF. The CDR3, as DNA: TGTGCCAGCAGACCCCCGGGACAGGGGCACGAGCAGTACTTC.

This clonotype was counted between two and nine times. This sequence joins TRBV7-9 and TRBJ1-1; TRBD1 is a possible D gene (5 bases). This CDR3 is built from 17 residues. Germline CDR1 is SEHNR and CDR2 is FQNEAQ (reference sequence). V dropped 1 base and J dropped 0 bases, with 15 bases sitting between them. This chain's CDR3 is CASSLGSGRSMNTEAFF. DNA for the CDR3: TGTGCCAGCAGCTTAGGATCGGGACGCAGCATGAACACTGAAGCTTTCTTT.

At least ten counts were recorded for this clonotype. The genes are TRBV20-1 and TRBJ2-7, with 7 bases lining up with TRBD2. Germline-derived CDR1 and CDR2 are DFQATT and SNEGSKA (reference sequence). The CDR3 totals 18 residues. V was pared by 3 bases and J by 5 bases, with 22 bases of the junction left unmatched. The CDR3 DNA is TGCAGTGCTAGCGGGTTAGTGGGAGGGCCGATTGGCAGTGACGAGCAGTACTTC. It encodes CSASGLVGGPIGSDEQYF.

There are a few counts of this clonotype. In DNA, the CDR3 is TGCGCCAGCAGGGCTAGCGGGGGAATAAACGAGCAGTACTTC. Protein sequence: CASRASGGINEQYF. The chain is built from TRBV5-1 and TRBJ2-7, with TRBD2 matching 10 bases. CDR1 SGHRS and CDR2 YFSETQ come from the germline V gene. Losses at the gene ends were 5 bases for V and 5 bases for J; bases not matched to a gene: 7. The length of the CDR3 is 14 residues. The full variable domain, rest sourced from reference TRBV5-1 and TRBJ2-7, is KAGVTQTPRYLIKTRGQQVTLSCSPISGHRSVSWYQQTPGQGLQFLFEYFSETQRNKGNFPGRFSGRQFSNSRSEMNVSTLELGDSALYLCASRASGGINEQYFGPGTRLTVT.

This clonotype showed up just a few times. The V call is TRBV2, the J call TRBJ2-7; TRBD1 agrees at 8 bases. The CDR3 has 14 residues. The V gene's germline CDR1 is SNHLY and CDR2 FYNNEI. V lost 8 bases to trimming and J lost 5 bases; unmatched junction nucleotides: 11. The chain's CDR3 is CASRKQGVNDEQYF. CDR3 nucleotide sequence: TGTGCCAGCCGCAAACAGGGGGTTAACGACGAGCAGTACTTC.

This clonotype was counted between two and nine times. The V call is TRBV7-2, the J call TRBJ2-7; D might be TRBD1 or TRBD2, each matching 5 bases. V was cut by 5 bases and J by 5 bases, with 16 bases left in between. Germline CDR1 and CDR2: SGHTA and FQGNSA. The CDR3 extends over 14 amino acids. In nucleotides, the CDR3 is TGTGCCAGCAGCCTCGGGGTTTGGGGCGACGAGCAGTACTTC. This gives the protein CASSLGVWGDEQYF.

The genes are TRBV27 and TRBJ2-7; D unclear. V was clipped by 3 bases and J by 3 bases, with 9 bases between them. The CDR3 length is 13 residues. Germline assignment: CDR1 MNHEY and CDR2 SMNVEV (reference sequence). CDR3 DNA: TGTGCCAGCAGTTTTGTGGACGGCTACGAGCAGTACTTC. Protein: CASSFVDGYEQYF.

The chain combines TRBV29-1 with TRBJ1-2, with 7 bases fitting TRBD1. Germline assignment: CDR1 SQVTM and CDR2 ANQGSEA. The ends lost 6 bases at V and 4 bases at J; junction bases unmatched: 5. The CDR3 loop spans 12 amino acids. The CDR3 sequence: CSVDDRVYGYTF. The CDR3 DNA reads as TGCAGCGTCGATGACAGGGTCTATGGCTACACCTTC.

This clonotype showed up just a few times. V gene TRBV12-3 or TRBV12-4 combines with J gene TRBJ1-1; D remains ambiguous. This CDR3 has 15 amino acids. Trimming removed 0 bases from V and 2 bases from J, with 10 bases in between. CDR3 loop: CASSLARGYNTEAFF. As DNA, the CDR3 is TGTGCCAGCAGTTTAGCCCGAGGGTATAACACTGAAGCTTTCTTT.

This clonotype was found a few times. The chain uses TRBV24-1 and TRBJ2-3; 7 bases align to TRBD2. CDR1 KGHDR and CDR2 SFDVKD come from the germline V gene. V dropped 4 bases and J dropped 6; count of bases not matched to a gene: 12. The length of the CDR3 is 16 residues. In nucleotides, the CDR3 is TGTGCCACCAGTGAGGCTAGCGGTGCATCGATGGATACGCAGTATTTT. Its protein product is CATSEASGASMDTQYF.

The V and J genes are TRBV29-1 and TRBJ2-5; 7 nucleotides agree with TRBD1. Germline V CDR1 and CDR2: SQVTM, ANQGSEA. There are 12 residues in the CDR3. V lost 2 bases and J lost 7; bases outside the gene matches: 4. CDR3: CSVETTGLTQYF. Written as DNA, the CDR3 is TGCAGCGTTGAAACGACAGGGTTGACCCAGTACTTC. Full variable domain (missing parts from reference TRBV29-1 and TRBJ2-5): SAVISQKPSRDICQRGTSLTIQCQVDSQVTMMFWYRQQPGQSLTLIATANQGSEATYESGFVIDKFPISRPNLTFSTLTVSNMSPEDSSIYLCSVETTGLTQYFGPGTRLLVL.

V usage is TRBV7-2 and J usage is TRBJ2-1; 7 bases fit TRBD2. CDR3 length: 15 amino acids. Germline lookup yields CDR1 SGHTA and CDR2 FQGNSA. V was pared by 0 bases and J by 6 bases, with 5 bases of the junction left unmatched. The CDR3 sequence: CASSLASGAINEQFF. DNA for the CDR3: TGTGCCAGCAGCTTAGCCAGCGGGGCCATCAATGAGCAGTTCTTC.

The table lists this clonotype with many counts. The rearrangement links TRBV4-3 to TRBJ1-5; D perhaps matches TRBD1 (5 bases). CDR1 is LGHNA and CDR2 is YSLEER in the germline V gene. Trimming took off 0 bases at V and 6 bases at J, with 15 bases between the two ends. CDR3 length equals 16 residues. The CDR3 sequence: CASSQDLAGQGQPQHF. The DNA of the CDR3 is TGCGCCAGCAGCCAAGATCTCGCGGGGCAGGGTCAGCCCCAGCATTTT.

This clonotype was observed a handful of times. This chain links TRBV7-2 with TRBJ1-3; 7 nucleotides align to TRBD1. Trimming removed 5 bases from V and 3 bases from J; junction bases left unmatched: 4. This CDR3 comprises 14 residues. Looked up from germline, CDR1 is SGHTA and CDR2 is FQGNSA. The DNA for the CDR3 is TGTGCCAGCAGCATAACAGGGGATGGAAACACCATATATTTT. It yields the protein CASSITGDGNTIYF.

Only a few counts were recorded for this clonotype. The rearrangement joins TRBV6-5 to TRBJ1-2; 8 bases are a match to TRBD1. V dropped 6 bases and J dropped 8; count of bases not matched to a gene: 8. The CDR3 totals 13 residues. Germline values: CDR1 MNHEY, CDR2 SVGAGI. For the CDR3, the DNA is TGTGCCAGCAGCCCCGGGACAGGACGAGGCTACACCTTC. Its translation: CASSPGTGRGYTF.

The CDR3: CASSQDMGTGNTIYF. CDR3 nucleotides: TGTGCCAGCAGCCAAGATATGGGGACAGGAAACACCATATATTTT. This rearrangement joins TRBV4-2 to TRBJ1-3, with D maybe TRBD1 (6 bases). The germline V gene encodes CDR1 LGHNA and CDR2 YNFKEQ. V lost 0 bases and J lost 4, with 10 bases in between. CDR3 length: 15 amino acids.